The present TCR beta chain was sequenced within a study of T-cell reconstitution after alpha-beta-depleted transplantation in children. Overall study results and limits: TCRbeta diversity was high at day 60 in some patients (a result of surviving recipient T cells and thymic progenitors). Expanded graft clones, several hundred of them, were reportedly the source of alpha-beta T cells about two months after transplant. From newly produced T cells came most of the T-cell counts and diversity one year after transplant.

This clonotype turned up a few times. The antigen is not known. The CDR3 runs to 10 residues. V was clipped by 4 bases and J by 12 bases, with 7 bases between them. Unique molecular identifiers were incorporated during preparation of the TCRbeta library. TCRdb re-called the PCR reads through MiXCR, storing one row per CDR3 protein. Of 250,000 to 400,000 distinct CDR3 sequences in the sample, 23% were seen once. The V and J genes are TRBV12-3 or TRBV12-4 and TRBJ2-1; TRBD1 or TRBD2 may be the D gene (5 bases each). The sequencing here drew on PBMCs, mostly from graft donor cells, taken 180 days after TCRalphabeta/CD19-depleted stem cell transplant. This TCR derives from a male patient aged 10 to 17 who had a stem cell transplant for acute lymphoblastic leukemia, so the T cells may come from the graft donor. CDR3 amino acids: CASSSGAQFF. The CDR3 region has the DNA TGTGCCAGCAGTTCCGGGGCGCAGTTCTTC.